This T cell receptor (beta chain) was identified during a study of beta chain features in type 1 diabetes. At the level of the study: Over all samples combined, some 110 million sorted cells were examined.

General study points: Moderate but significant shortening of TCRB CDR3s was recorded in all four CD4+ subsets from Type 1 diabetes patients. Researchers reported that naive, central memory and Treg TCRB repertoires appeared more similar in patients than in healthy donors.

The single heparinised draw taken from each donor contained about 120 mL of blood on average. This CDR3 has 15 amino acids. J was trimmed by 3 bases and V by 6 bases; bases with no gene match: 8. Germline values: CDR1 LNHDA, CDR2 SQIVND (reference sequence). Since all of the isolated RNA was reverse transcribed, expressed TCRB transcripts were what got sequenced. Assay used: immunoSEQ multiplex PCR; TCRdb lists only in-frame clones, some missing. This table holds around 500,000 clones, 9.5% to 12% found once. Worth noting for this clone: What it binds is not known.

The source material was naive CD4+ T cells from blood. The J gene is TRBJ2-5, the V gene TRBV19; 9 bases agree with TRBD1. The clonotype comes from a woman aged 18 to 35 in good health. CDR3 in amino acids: CASSRLGTGKETQYF. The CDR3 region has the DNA TGTGCCAGTAGCAGACTCGGGACAGGGAAAGAGACCCAGTACTTC. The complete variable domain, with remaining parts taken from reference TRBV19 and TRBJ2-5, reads DGGITQSPKYLFRKEGQNVTLSCEQNLNHDAMYWYRQDPGQGLRLIYYSQIVNDFQKGDIAEGYSVSREKKESFPLTVTSAQKNPTAFYLCASSRLGTGKETQYFGPGTRLLVL.